This T cell receptor beta chain was observed in a study of cytomegalovirus exposure and HLA in healthy donors (dated by TCRdb to 2016 to 2017). Concerning the study at large: According to an earlier analysis of around 600 of the donors, about 179 million T cells yielded over 100 million unique TCR beta sequences and approximately 300 Gb of sequence data. About 330 gigabases of sequencing data and around 80 million unique TCR sequences made up an early release that covered 500 to 650 HLA-typed donors. Of the approximately 400 genotyped donors, approximately 81% were placed in the genetic ancestry cluster associated with self-reported Caucasian donors. The aim of the study was to test whether cataloging public T cell receptors could identify signatures of past pathogen exposure. The study used immunosequencing to profile the T cell repertoires of 670 or so subjects and linked those repertoires to cytomegalovirus serostatus. Along with the approximately 600-subject first cohort, a separate validation cohort of roughly 110 different subjects was used. The study combined high-throughput TCR immunosequencing, statistical association of individual TCRs with disease status, and machine learning to predict cytomegalovirus infection status. In a later analysis, previously published TCR beta repertoires from fewer than 750 donors were re-analyzed and high-resolution HLA genotyping was added so that TCR occurrence patterns could be studied. In the later analysis, no new phenotypic data were used to find candidate immune exposures; instead, reliance was placed on TCR beta sequences and their occurrence across donors. An earlier analysis of 450 to 750 of the donors used high-throughput TCR beta sequencing to judge whether each TCR beta V gene segment behaved as functional or pseudogenic. Alongside the repertoire data, information on donor age, sex, ethnicity and CMV serostatus was compiled. In a later genetic analysis, genome-wide SNP genotypes for about three fifths of the roughly 670 donors were used, and that subset was treated as a discovery cohort. All discovery cohort repertoires had been generated on a single sequencing platform. Class I and class II HLA loci were covered by the typing at four-digit resolution. The number of typed donors differed by locus: roughly 629-640 for A, B, C, DRB1 and DQB1; 500 to 550 for DQA1; approximately 600 for DPA1; and around 490 for DPB1. Because of strong linkage in the cohort, five DR-DQ haplotypes were treated as single units for association and clustering. Among some 400 genotyped donors of the cohort, an average of about 240,000 unique TCR beta nucleotide sequences were sequenced per donor, about a sixth of them non-productive. The investigation overall reported the following: Most CMV-associated TCR beta chains appeared to be HLA-restricted in a later analysis, and the HLA associations seemed to be driven largely by CMV exposure. Across donors, most TCR sequences were observed very rarely, whereas some public TCRs were present in many individuals. The 87-base-pair reads could not distinguish some IMGT-functional V segments, including TRBV6-2 and TRBV6-3, so those segments were excluded. The only immune exposure information available for the cohort was CMV serostatus. It was suggested by the authors that the approach could potentially be generalized to other disease states and immunological phenotypes. A further reported finding was that TCR beta sequences accurately predicted the HLA-A and HLA-B alleles for most subjects in the first cohort. The presence/absence analyses assumed that sequencing depth was roughly uniform across donors, and that assumption may not be true. In vitro tests confirmed that three of the cytomegalovirus-associated TCR beta chains recognize cytomegalovirus antigens. A cluster of highly shared sequence variants was judged likely to be a technical artifact of the sequencing pipeline. V-gene and J-gene trimming of TCR beta chains was associated with a missense DCLRE1C variant in a later genetic analysis, and the association was replicated in an independent cohort. The classifier was reported to diagnose cytomegalovirus status with high specificity and sensitivity in both the original cohort and the validation cohort. The study listed 150 to 200 TCR beta chains as associated with cytomegalovirus. In a later analysis, HLA-associated TCR beta chains were found to be more clonally expanded and to have lower generation probabilities than equally common non-associated chains. In a later analysis, TCR association rates were found to vary across HLA loci, with the most associated TCRs seen for DRB1 alleles and the fewest for HLA-C alleles. In an earlier analysis of about 550 of the donors, most TCR beta V segments were observed in productive rearrangements about 87% or about 30% of the time, broadly matching IMGT annotations. When HLA alleles, especially DR and DQ, strongly co-occurred, attributing TCR associations to individual alleles was difficult. According to a later analysis, parvovirus B19, influenza, CMV and Epstein-Barr virus appeared linked to several top co-occurrence clusters. A later analysis associated around 16,000 TCR beta sequences with specific HLA alleles at a false discovery rate of 0.05. Linkage disequilibrium might explain the correlated functional status among segregating V segments, but an unknown experimental factor could not be excluded. Only TCR beta chains were sequenced in this cohort, and the absence of alpha or paired-chain data limited detectable features. According to a later genetic analysis, donors in an Asian-associated ancestry cluster had fewer N-insertions in productive TCRs than the approximately 650-donor mean. HLA typing was unavailable for some donors at each locus, so association tests used only the typed subset. Because counts were too low, roughly 17 rarely observed V segments, including chromosome 9 orphons, were left out of the earlier analysis of over 550 of the donors.

Cut back by 3 bases and 2 bases, the V and J ends lie 10 bases apart. Based on the germline V gene (reference sequence), the CDR1 and CDR2 sequences are LNHDA and SQIVND. Reading from cysteine to phenylalanine, the CDR3 counts 14 amino acids. CDR3 DNA only is kept here, 42 bases in frame from base 1. To prepare the library, the immunoSEQ multiplex PCR assay was applied. A mixture of 60 forward primers for TCR Vbeta segments and 13 reverse primers for TCR Jbeta segments was used in the multiplex PCR. Amplification of the CDR3 region of rearranged TCR beta genes was performed with a multiplex PCR assay on genomic DNA. The Illumina HiSeq System was used to sequence the amplified TCR beta libraries as 87-base-pair reads. As for the authors' bioinformatics: In a later analysis, approximately 74 million unique TCR beta chains were counted across the 500 to 850 repertoires, and some 10 million of these chains were shared by at least two donors. A nearest-neighbor algorithm error-corrected the raw reads and collapsed the reads into unique sequences, merging closely related sequences to remove PCR and sequencing errors. To assign V, D and J gene segments, CDR3 sequences were aligned to IMGT reference sequences. Each retained sequence needed at least a six-nucleotide match to both a V gene segment and a J gene segment. A rearrangement counted as productive if the CDR3 had no stop codons and remained in frame with V and J, and every other rearrangement counted as non-productive. Following IMGT convention, CDR3 was defined as the stretch from the second conserved V-encoded cysteine to the conserved J-encoded phenylalanine. The earlier analysis of some 540 of the donors excluded any sequence lacking an unambiguous match to a single V gene segment. In an earlier analysis of more than 500 of the donors, a V segment was called functional when productive rearrangements were above 56.7%, and segregating when the standard deviation between donors exceeded 5%. A statistical classification framework was developed to diagnose cytomegalovirus status using the catalog of TCR beta chain sequences. V and J gene assignment, in a later analysis, came from comparing TCR nucleotide sequences with IMGT/GENE-DB human TR gene sequences. Using the TCRdist pipeline, a later analysis assigned CDR3 sequences along with most-parsimonious VDJ recombination scenarios. A later analysis defined each TCR beta chain by its CDR3 amino acid sequence plus V-gene family, and excluded reads lacking a unique V-gene family. To address suspected cross-contamination and a sequencing artifact, a later analysis removed roughly 580 highly shared, low-generation-probability nucleotide sequences. For each public chain, a later analysis derived a clonal expansion index from normalized ranks of inferred template counts within each repertoire. In a later analysis, generation probabilities were computed using a VDJ recombination model fitted to out-of-frame rearrangements, and the results were checked against IGoR. A later analysis scored TCR-TCR, TCR-HLA and TCR-CMV co-occurrence with hypergeometric tests, applying a repertoire-size bias correction to TCR pairs. In a later analysis, false discovery rates were estimated by permuting HLA or CMV assignments 20 times. A later analysis grouped co-occurring TCRs with DBSCAN, adding TCRdist sequence similarity when clustering within HLA-allele-positive subsets. Repertoires with fewer than 30,000 or more than 120,000 public chains were left out of co-occurrence clustering, as were five repertoires with anomalous nucleotide sharing. Sourced from immuneACCESS, this table was stored by TCRdb with only in-frame sequences that have V and J called. A share of the clones is absent; for the studies checked, an unresolved V gene accounts for under half, and the remainder has no known explanation. V and J calls and clone size come straight from that table; D and trimming were deduced from the DNA. The sample has approximately 190,000 clones on record, roughly 80% of them singletons. Less than 2% of the sample is in the top ten clones.

In regard to this clone: Its antigen is still unknown. No clone much larger than this one lies a single base away; base qualities are absent.

In total, roughly 670 healthy bone marrow donors made up the cohort. At the time of sampling, every cohort member was nominally healthy, though immune exposures that went unrecorded were likely present. The donor tested CMV seronegative and was one of the 352 seronegative cohort members. Every donor gave a peripheral blood sample, and the peripheral blood mononuclear cells from that sample were used for TCR beta sequencing. The Qiagen DNeasy Blood Extraction Kit was used to extract genomic DNA from the blood cell samples. The TCR comes from a woman between 18 and 30 years old in good health and CMV-seronegative. The sample was PBMCs. The chain links TRBV19 with TRBJ2-5; confidence is insufficient to name the D gene. The sequenced DNA is TGTGCCAGTAGTATTATGAGAGGACAAGAGACCCAGTACTTC. Its translation reads: CASSIMRGQETQYF.